This T cell receptor beta chain was sequenced for a study of blood T cell repertoires in COVID-19. Study at large: The cDNA or gDNA used as material had been derived from T cells, B-cell-depleted T cells, or PBMCs.

Sequencing used immunoSEQ multiplex PCR; TCRdb keeps in-frame clones, though not all of them. The table shows 150,000 to 200,000 clones, with 70% to 90% occurring only once. The CDR3 is made up of 15 amino acids. CDR1 MNHEY and CDR2 SVGAGI come from the germline V gene. With 0 bases removed from V and 2 bases from J, the gap between germline ends came to 8 bases. The J gene is TRBJ1-5, the V gene TRBV6-5; D is unresolved. This clonotype originated in a man aged 60 to 75 who had recovered from COVID-19. What was sequenced was peripheral blood. The CDR3, as DNA: TGTGCCAGCAGTTACTCGGCCCTCGGCAATCAGCCCCAGCATTTT. This gives the protein CASSYSALGNQPQHF.